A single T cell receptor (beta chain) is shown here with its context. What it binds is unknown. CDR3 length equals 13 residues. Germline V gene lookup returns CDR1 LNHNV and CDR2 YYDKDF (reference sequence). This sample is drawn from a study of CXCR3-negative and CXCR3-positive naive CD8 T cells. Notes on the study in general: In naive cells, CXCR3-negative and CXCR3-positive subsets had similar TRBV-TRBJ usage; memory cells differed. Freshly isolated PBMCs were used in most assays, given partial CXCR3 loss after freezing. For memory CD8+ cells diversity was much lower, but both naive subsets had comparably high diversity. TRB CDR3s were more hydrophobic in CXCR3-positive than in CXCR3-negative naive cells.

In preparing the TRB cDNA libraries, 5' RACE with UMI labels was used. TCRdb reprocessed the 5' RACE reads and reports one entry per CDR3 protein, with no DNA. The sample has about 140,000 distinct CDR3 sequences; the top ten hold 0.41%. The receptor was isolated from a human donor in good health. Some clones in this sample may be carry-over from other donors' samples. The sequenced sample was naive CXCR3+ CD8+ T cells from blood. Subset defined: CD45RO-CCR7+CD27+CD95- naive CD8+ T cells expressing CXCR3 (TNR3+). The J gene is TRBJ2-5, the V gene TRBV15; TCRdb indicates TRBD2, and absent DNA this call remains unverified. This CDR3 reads CATTNDRGETQYF.